The entry below gives a single TCR beta chain sequence along with its context. This clonotype came up many times. Its antigen specificity is not known. No much larger clone exists at a distance of one base, and base qualities are not known. Moderately to severely active disease, a Clinical Activity Score of at least 3, a NOSPECS grade of at least 4, and a duration under 3 months were present in ophthalmopathy patients. Any patient with an uncontrolled infection, another autoimmune disease, pregnancy or lactation was excluded. Clinical symptoms, serum thyroxine and TRAb, thyroid ultrasound, and orbital computed tomography formed the basis for the diagnoses. Ficoll-Paque density gradient centrifugation was used to isolate PBMCs from about 10 ml of fresh peripheral blood. Total RNA was extracted with Trizol reagent, and quality was checked on an Agilent 2100 Bioanalyzer. This sample is drawn from a study of T cells in Graves' hyperthyroidism and ophthalmopathy (dated by TCRdb to the late 2010s). With regard to the full study: Peripheral blood samples were taken at initial diagnosis, before any treatment was given. Prospective prediction of ophthalmopathy was tested in an independent validation cohort of 18 to 20 hyperthyroidism patients and 15 to 17 patients who later progressed to ophthalmopathy. The 100 or so discovery patients were divided at random into training and test sets in a 7:3 ratio. In addition, the study compared T-cell repertoires in thyroid tissue and in blood from about six Graves' hyperthyroidism patients. The paper reports TCR Vbeta CDR3 sequencing of approximately 140 peripheral blood samples: over 40 ophthalmopathy, approximately 74 hyperthyroidism and around 17 progressor patients. Following sampling, methimazole starting at 30 mg daily was given to hyperthyroidism patients, and high-dose intravenous methylprednisolone was given to ophthalmopathy patients. TCR V-J signatures able to tell the groups apart were searched for in a discovery cohort of approximately 95 patients, of whom 43 had Graves' ophthalmopathy and roughly 58 had stable Graves' hyperthyroidism. General conclusions and limits of the study: Most expanded thyroid clonotypes (frequency above 0.001) were also detected in blood, a finding suggesting that blood repertoires may reflect thyroid immune responses. In validation, progression to ophthalmopathy was predicted by the model with about 70% sensitivity and 72.22% specificity, a median of approximately 7.1 months before onset. Ophthalmopathy was separated from stable hyperthyroidism by a 13 V-J signature model, with 87.88% sensitivity and approximately 81% specificity obtained in cross-validation and 80%/75% obtained in testing. No statistical method was used to fix the sample size in advance, and group allocation was not hidden from the investigators.

TCR beta CDR3 regions were amplified from RNA transcripts. The TCR CDR3 was subjected to a first round of RT-PCR using the HTBI primer set and the Qiagen OneStep RT-PCR kit. Libraries were constructed in a second round of multiplex PCR, after which size selection and purification were performed. Sequencing of the libraries was done on an Illumina HiSeq2000 using paired-end 100 bp reads. Concerning the study's data processing: SOAPnuke was used to process the raw data, throwing out any read that contained adapters or uncalled bases, had a mean Phred below 15, or lacked an exact constant-primer or identifier match. High-quality paired reads were merged with COPE v1.2.5, and unique nucleotide sequences were defined as clonotypes. MiTCR v1.1 was used to align clonotypes to the IMGT TRBV, TRBD and TRBJ reference segments. Analysis was restricted to V-J combinations with a frequency above 0.0001, which covered roughly 99% of repertoires. A TCS score was defined as the ratio of F50 (clonal expansion) to E x V (chaos), with BLOSUM62-based TCRdist applied between CDR3 peptides within each V-J. Welch's t-statistics and random forest reduced fewer than 600 V-J features to some 14, which were used in a naive Bayes classifier (R e1071). The public reads were reanalyzed by TCRdb: fastp trimming at Q25, MiXCR alignment, in-frame beta chains only. CDR3 protein duplicates are merged, each entry listing the most common genes and DNA. The V and J calls were not made by the authors but by TCRdb's processing. The sample includes some 570,000 distinct CDR3 sequences, with more than 15% observed a single time. Approximately 18% of the sample lies in the top ten.

Spanning cysteine to phenylalanine, the CDR3 consists of 14 amino acids. CDR3 DNA only is kept here, 42 bases in frame from base 1. Looking up the germline V gene yields CDR1 MDHEN and CDR2 SYDVKM. V and J are trimmed by 3 bases and 4 bases, and the gene matches miss 5 bases of the junction. The material sequenced was blood. The V gene is TRBV28 and the J gene is TRBJ1-1; TRBD1 fits 7 bases in the junction. The origin of this receptor is a woman between 18 and 30 years old with Graves' ophthalmopathy. The DNA sequence reads TGTGCCAGCAGTTTGGGAGGGGGCTTCACTGAAGCTTTCTTT. Its protein reads: CASSLGGGFTEAFF. Reference TRBV28 and TRBJ1-1 proteins supply the regions before and after the CDR3; the full variable domain is: DVKVTQSSRYLVKRTGEKVFLECVQDMDHENMFWYRQDPGLGLRLIYFSYDVKMKEKGDIPEGYSVSREKKERFSLILESASTNQTSMYLCASSLGGGFTEAFFGQGTRLTVV.